This TCR beta chain was identified in a study of response to subunit inactivated influenza vaccine. Germline loops: CDR1 LNHNV, CDR2 YYDKDF (reference sequence). The germline V and J ends were trimmed by 5 bases and 0 bases, with 13 bases remaining between them. This CDR3 contains 15 residues. TCRdb re-called the RT-PCR reads through MiXCR, storing one row per CDR3 protein. This table holds about 540,000 distinct CDR3 sequences, approximately 22% found once. These records were also assigned to another study, of T cells expressing NK-cell markers. That paper adds: TCR beta libraries carry UMIs added by 5'RACE template switching. For about 6 donors, the dominant NKG2C+ clonotypes made up roughly 1.0-7.5% of their CD8+ T cells.

The sample consisted of CD4+ T cells sorted from PBMCs, taken roughly 12 days after vaccination. The rearrangement uses TRBV15 and TRBJ1-1; D not certain. This receptor was taken from a man aged 50-59 years who received an inactivated influenza vaccine. The CDR3 DNA is TGTGCCACCAGCCCCCCGTTGACGGTGAACACTGAAGCTTTCTTT. It yields the protein CATSPPLTVNTEAFF. The full variable domain, completed using reference TRBV15 and TRBJ1-1, is DAMVIQNPRYQVTQFGKPVTLSCSQTLNHNVMYWYQQKSSQAPKLLFHYYDKDFNNEADTPDNFQSRRPNTSFCFLDIRSPGLGDTAMYLCATSPPLTVNTEAFFGQGTRLTVV.